This T cell receptor beta chain is from a study of radiotherapy plus CTLA-4 blockade in lung cancer. This clone showed up just once. Its target is unknown. CTLA-4 blockade using ipilimumab, together with focal radiation, was received by patients with chemo-refractory metastatic non-small-cell lung cancer. J gave up 8 bases and V 1 base, and 8 bases lay outside the gene matches. This CDR3 is built from 16 residues. Germline CDR1 MNHEY, CDR2 SMNVEV (reference sequence). General observations from the study: The authors reported that early blood T cell clone dynamics, with interferon-beta, best predicted response.

Profiling relied on immunoSEQ multiplex PCR, and the TCRdb table lists in-frame clones only, not all of them. The profile shows roughly 98,000 clones, about four fifths of them singletons. The sequence was collected from a human donor with non-small cell lung cancer that progressed on radiotherapy plus ipilimumab. The chain links TRBV27 to TRBJ1-2, with TRBD1 matching over 12 bases. Material: peripheral blood, obtained from a patient treated with radiotherapy plus ipilimumab. The DNA for the CDR3 is TGTGCCAGCAGTTTATTCATGGGACAGGGGGCGGAGGGCTACACCTTC. Translation gives CASSLFMGQGAEGYTF.